This T cell receptor beta chain is from a study of beta chain features in type 1 diabetes. The authors reverse transcribed all of the isolated RNA, so sequencing captured expressed TCRB transcripts. TCRdb keeps only in-frame clones here, not all; method: immunoSEQ multiplex PCR. This sample has under 450,000 clones, with 14% found just once. V gave up 3 bases and J gave up 2 bases, with 15 bases separating them. The germline gives CDR1 KGHSH, CDR2 LQKENI. The CDR3 contains 16 residues. The origin of this receptor is a man aged 25-40 years in good health. This sequence joins TRBV18 and TRBJ2-3; perhaps TRBD2 as D (6 bases). Sequences were obtained from naive CD4+ T cells from blood. The CDR3 loop reads CASSPWSSGNTDTQYF. The CDR3 bases are TGTGCCAGCTCACCCTGGAGTAGCGGAAACACAGATACGCAGTATTTT.